This T cell receptor (beta chain) was captured in a study of CD8+ T cells in alopecia areata. Sequencing relied on a cDNA template that was reverse transcribed from extracted RNA. TCRdb's copy holds only in-frame clones and misses some; the assay was immunoSEQ multiplex PCR. The sample has about 210,000 clones, roughly 56% seen once. Treatment meaning: oral pan-JAK inhibitor, 5-10 mg twice daily. Germline V gives CDR1 GTSNPN, CDR2 SVGIG (reference sequence). The CDR3 runs 13 residues. V lost 3 bases to trimming and J lost 1 base, with 9 bases between them. The sequence came from a human donor with alopecia areata. The input for sequencing was CD4+ T cells sorted from blood, taken at week 4, from a patient treated with tofacitinib. V is TRBV30 and J is TRBJ1-1; no firm D call. The CDR3 spells CAWRSPSNTEAFF. CDR3 coding DNA: TGTGCCTGGAGGTCCCCCTCGAACACTGAAGCTTTCTTT. The variable domain in full, completed from reference TRBV30 and TRBJ1-1, reads SQTIHQWPATLVQPVGSPLSLECTVEGTSNPNLYWYRQAAGRGLQLLFYSVGIGQISSEVPQNLSASRPQDRQFILSSKKLLLSDSGFYLCAWRSPSNTEAFFGQGTRLTVV.